This T cell receptor (beta chain) was found in a study of persistence of HIV-infected CD4 T cells. Study-wide background: The sample holds CD4+ T cells responsive to CMV or HIV-1 Gag.

Broader study findings: Antigen-responding cells were enriched for degenerate expanded CDR3beta sequences.

The stimulus was lysate of CMV-infected fibroblasts, approximately 9.6 ug/mL. Sorted nonresponding memory CD4+ T cells were CD40L-negative, CD69-negative, CD45RO-high. Anti-CD28/CD49d costimulation, CD40-blocking antibody and enfuvirtide were given to CD8-depleted PBMCs for 15 to 20 hours. This was the immunoSEQ version 4 assay in survey mode. Each sample used up to 1 ug genomic DNA diluted to roughly 10 ng/uL. TCRdb's table, derived via immunoSEQ multiplex PCR, lists solely in-frame clones and lacks some. The sample lists tens of thousands of clones; 82% were seen once. A note on this clone: As yet, its antigen is unknown.

This material consisted of CD4+ T cells sorted from PBMCs after roughly 18-hour stimulation, taken from a patient who received antiretroviral therapy. This sequence originates from an adult man with HIV who was CMV-seropositive.

CDR3 sequence (DNA): TGCGCCAGCAGTGAGTCTAACAGGGTGGGCACTGAAGCTTTCTTT. This codes for CASSESNRVGTEAFF. This chain links TRBV10-1 with TRBJ1-1, with a possible D match to TRBD1 (6 bases). V lost 0 bases and J lost 4, with 12 bases in between. The CDR3 runs to 15 residues. Germline lookup yields CDR1 WNHNN and CDR2 SYGVQD (reference sequence).